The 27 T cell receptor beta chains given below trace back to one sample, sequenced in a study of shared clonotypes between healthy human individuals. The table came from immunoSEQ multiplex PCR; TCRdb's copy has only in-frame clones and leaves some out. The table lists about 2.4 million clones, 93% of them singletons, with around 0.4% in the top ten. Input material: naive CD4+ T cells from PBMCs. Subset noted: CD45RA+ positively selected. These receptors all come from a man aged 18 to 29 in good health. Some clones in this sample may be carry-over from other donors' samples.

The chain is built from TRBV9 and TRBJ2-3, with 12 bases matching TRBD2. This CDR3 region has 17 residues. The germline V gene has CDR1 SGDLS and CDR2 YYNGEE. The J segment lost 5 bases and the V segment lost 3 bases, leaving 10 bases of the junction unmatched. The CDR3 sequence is CASSAGPSGRGQDTQYF. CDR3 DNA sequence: TGTGCCAGCAGCGCCGGCCCTAGCGGGAGGGGGCAAGATACGCAGTATTTT.

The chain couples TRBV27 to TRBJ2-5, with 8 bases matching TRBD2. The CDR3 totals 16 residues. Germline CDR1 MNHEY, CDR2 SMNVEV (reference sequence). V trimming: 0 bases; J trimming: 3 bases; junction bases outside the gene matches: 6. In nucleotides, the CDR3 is TGTGCCAGCAGTTTATCAACTGCAGCGGGAGAAGAGACCCAGTACTTC. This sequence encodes CASSLSTAAGEETQYF.

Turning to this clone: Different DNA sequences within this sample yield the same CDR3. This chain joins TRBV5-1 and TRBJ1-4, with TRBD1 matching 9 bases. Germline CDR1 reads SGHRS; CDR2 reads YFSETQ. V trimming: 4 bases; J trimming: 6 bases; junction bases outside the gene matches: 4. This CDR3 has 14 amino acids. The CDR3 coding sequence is TGCGCCAGCAGCCCGGGACAGGGAGATGAAAAACTGTTTTTT. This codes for CASSPGQGDEKLFF. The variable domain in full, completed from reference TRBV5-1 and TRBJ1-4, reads KAGVTQTPRYLIKTRGQQVTLSCSPISGHRSVSWYQQTPGQGLQFLFEYFSETQRNKGNFPGRFSGRQFSNSRSEMNVSTLELGDSALYLCASSPGQGDEKLFFGSGTQLSVL.

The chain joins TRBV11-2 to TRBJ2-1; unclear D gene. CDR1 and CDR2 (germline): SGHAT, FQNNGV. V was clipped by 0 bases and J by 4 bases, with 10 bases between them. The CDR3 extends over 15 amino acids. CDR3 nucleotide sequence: TGTGCCAGCAGCTTAGATTGGGGTGTTTACAATGAGCAGTTCTTC. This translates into CASSLDWGVYNEQFF.

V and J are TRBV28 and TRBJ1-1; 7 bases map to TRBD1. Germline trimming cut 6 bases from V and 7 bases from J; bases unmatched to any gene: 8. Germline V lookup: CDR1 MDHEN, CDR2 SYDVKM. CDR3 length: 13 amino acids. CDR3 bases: TGTGCCAGCAGACCAGGGGGGATAGGTGAAGCTTTCTTT. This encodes CASRPGGIGEAFF.

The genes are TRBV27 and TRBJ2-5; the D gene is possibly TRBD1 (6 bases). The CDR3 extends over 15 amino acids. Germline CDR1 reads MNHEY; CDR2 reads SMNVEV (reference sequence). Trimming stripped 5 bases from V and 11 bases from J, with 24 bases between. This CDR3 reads CASSLRRTAPREQYF. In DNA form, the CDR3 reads TGTGCCAGCAGTCTCCGGAGGACAGCCCCCAGGGAGCAGTACTTC.

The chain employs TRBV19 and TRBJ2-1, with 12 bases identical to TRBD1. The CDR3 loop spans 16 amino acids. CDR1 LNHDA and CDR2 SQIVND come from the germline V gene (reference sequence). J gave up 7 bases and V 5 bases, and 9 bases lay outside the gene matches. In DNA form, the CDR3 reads TGTGCCAGTAGTCCATGGGCGGGACAGGGGGCGAATGAGCAGTTCTTC. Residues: CASSPWAGQGANEQFF.

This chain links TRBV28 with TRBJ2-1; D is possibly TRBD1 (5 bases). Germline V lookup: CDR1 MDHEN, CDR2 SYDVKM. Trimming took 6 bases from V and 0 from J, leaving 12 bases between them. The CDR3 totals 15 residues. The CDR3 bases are TGTGCCAGCAGGAGTGGGGCGGTCTCCTACAATGAGCAGTTCTTC. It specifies CASRSGAVSYNEQFF.

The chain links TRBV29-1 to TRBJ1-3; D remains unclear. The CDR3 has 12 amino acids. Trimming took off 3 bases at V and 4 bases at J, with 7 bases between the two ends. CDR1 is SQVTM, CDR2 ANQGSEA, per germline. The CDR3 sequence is CSVEVNGNTIYF. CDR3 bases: TGCAGCGTTGAGGTGAACGGAAACACCATATATTTT.

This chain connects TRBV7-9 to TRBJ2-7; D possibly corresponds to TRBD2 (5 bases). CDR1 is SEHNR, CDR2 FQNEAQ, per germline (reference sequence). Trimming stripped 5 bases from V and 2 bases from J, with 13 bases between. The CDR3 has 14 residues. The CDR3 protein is CASSRRDRAYEQYF. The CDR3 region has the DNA TGTGCCAGCAGCCGACGGGATAGGGCCTACGAGCAGTACTTC.

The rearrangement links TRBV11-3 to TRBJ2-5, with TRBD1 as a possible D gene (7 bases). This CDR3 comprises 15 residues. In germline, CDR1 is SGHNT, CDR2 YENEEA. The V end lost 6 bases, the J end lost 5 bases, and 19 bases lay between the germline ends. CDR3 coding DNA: TGTGCCAGCAGTCTTTCAGGGGGGCCTTGGGAGACCCAGTACTTC. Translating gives CASSLSGGPWETQYF. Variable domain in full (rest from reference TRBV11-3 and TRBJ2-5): EAGVVQSPRYKIIEKKQPVAFWCNPISGHNTLYWYLQNLGQGPELLIRYENEEAVDDSQLPKDRFSAERLKGVDSTLKIQPAELGDSAVYLCASSLSGGPWETQYFGPGTRLLVL.

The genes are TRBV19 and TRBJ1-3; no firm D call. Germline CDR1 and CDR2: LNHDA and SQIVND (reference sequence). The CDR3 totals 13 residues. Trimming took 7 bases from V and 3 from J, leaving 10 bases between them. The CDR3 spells CASNIGLGNTIYF. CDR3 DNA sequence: TGTGCCAGTAATATCGGGCTTGGAAACACCATATATTTT.

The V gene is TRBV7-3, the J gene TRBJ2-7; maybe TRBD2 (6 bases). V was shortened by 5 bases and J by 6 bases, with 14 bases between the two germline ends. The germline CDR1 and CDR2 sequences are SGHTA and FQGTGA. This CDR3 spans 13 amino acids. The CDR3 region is CASSPIVGGEQYF. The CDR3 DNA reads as TGTGCCAGCAGCCCCATCGTGGGGGGCGAGCAGTACTTC.

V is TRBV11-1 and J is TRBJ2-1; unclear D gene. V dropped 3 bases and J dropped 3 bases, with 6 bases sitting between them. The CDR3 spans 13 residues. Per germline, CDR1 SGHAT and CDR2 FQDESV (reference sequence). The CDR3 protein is CASSLGIYNEQFF. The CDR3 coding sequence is TGTGCCAGCAGCTTGGGAATCTACAATGAGCAGTTCTTC.

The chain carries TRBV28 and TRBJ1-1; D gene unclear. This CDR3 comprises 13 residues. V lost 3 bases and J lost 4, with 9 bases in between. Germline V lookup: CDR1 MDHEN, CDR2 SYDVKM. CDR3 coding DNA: TGTGCCAGCAGTTTCAGCGAGGGCACTGAAGCTTTCTTT. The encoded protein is CASSFSEGTEAFF.

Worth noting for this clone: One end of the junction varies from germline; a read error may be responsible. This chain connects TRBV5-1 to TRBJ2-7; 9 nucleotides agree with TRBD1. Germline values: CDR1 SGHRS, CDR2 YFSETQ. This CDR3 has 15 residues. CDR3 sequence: CAGSLGQGKESEQYF. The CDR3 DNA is TGCGCCGGCAGCTTAGGACAGGGGAAAGAATCCGAGCAGTACTTC.

In nucleotides, the CDR3 is TGCGCCAGCAGCTTGGCCAGGCTAGCGGGAGAAGGTGTCTACGAGCAGTACTTC. Amino acids: CASSLARLAGEGVYEQYF. The gene calls are TRBV5-1 and TRBJ2-7; TRBD2 aligns across 10 bases. Germline V lookup: CDR1 SGHRS, CDR2 YFSETQ. The J segment lost 3 bases and the V segment lost 0 bases, leaving 12 bases of the junction unmatched. The CDR3 consists of 18 residues.

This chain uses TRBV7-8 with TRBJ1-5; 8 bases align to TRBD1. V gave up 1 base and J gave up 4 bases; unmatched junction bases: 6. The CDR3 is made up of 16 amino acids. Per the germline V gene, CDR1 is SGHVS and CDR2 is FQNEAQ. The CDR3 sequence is CASSLGTRGRNQPQHF. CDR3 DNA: TGTGCCAGCAGCTTAGGTACCAGGGGGCGGAATCAGCCCCAGCATTTT. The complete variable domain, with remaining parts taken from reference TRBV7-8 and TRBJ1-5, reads GAGVSQSPRYKVAKRGQDVALRCDPISGHVSLFWYQQALGQGPEFLTYFQNEAQLDKSGLPSDRFFAERPEGSVSTLKIQRTQQEDSAVYLCASSLGTRGRNQPQHFGDGTRLSIL.

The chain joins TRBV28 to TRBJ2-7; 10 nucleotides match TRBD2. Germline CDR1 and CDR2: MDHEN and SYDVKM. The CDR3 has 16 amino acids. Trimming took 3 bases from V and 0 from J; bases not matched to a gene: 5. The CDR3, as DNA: TGTGCCAGCAGTTTCTCTAGCGGGAGTATCTCCTACGAGCAGTACTTC. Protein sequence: CASSFSSGSISYEQYF.

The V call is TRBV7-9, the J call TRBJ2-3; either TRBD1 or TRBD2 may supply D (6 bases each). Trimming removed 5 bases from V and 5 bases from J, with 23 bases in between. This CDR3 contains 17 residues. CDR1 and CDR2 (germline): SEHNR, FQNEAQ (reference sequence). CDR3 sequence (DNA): TGTGCCAGCAGCCAAATATTAACAGGGTTGGGGGGAGATACGCAGTATTTT. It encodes CASSQILTGLGGDTQYF.

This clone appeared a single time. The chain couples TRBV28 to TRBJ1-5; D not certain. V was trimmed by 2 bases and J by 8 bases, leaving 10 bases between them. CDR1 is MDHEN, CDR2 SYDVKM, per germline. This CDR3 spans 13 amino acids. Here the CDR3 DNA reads TGTGCCAGCAGTTTAAGCGGCCTAAAGCCCCAGCATTTT. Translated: CASSLSGLKPQHF.

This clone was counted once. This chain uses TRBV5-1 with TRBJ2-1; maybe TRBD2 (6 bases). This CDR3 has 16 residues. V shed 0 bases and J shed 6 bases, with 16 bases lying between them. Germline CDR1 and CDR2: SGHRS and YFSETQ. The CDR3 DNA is TGCGCCAGCAGCTTGGCTCTAGCGACATTGAGCAATGAGCAGTTCTTC. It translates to CASSLALATLSNEQFF.

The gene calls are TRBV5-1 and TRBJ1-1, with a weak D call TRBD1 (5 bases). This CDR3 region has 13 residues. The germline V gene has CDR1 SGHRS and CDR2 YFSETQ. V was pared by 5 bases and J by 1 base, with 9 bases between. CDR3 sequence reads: CASSQGWNTEAFF. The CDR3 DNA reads TGCGCCAGCAGTCAGGGCTGGAACACTGAAGCTTTCTTT.

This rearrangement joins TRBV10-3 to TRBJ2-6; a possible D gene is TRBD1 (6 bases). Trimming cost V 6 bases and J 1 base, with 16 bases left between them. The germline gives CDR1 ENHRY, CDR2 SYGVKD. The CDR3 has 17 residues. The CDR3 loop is CAISEQGKASGANVLTF. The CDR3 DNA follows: TGTGCCATCAGCGAACAGGGAAAGGCGTCTGGGGCCAACGTCCTGACTTTC.

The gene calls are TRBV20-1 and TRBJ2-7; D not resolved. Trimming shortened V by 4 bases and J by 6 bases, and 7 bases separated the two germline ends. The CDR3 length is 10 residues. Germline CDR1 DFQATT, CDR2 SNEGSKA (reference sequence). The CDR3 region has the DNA TGCAGTGCTATCTTCGGCGAGCAGTACTTC. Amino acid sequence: CSAIFGEQYF.

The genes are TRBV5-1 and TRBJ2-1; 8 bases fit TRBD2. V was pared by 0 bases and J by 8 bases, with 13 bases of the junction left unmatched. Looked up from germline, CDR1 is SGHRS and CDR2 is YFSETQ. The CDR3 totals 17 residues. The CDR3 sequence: CASSLAGTGGRADEQFF. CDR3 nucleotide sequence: TGCGCCAGCAGCTTGGCCGGGACGGGAGGGCGTGCGGATGAGCAGTTCTTC.

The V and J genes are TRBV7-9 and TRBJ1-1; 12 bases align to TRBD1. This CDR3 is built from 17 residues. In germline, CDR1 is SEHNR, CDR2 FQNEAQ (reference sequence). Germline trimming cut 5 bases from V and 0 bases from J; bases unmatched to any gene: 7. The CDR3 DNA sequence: TGTGCCAGCAGCCACGGGACAGGGGGCGTAATGAACACTGAAGCTTTCTTT. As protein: CASSHGTGGVMNTEAFF.